This T cell receptor (beta chain) stems from a study of blood T cells in healthy people across ages. This clonotype was detected ten times or more. The use of a sample-barcoded 5' primer and a J-beta primer mix characterized a second PCR of about 7 to 12 cycles. Each CDR3 protein is one row after TCRdb ran MiXCR on the 5' RACE reads. Of roughly 650,000 distinct CDR3 sequences listed, about 30% are singletons. From germline, CDR1 is ENHRY and CDR2 SYGVKD. Between the trimmed V and J ends, which lost 3 bases and 0 bases, there was a span of 6 bases. The length of the CDR3 is 13 residues. J is TRBJ2-7 and V is TRBV10-3, with D hard to call. This TCR was recovered from a woman over 75 in good health. Sequenced sample: blood. CDR3 in amino acids: CAISEGTSYEQYF. The CDR3 DNA sequence: TGTGCCATCAGTGAAGGCACCTCCTACGAGCAGTACTTC.